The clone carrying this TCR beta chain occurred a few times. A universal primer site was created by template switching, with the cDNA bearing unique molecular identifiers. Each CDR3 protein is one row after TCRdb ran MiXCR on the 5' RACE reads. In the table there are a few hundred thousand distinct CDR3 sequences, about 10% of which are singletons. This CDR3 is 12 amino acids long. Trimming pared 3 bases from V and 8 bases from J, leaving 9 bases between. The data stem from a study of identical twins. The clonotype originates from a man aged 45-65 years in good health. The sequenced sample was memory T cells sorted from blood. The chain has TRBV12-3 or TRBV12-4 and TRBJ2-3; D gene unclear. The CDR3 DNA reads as TGTGCCAGCAGTTTGGACCAAGCTACGCAGTATTTT. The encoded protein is CASSLDQATQYF.